Below, 16 T cell receptor beta chains from the same sample are listed, as sequenced in a study of cytomegalovirus exposure and HLA in healthy donors. The PCR had 60 Vbeta and 13 Jbeta primers. Clones were read by immunoSEQ multiplex PCR, and TCRdb kept only the in-frame ones, dropping some. The sample contains more than 85,000 clones, around 73% of which appear only once. Sequenced input: PBMCs. These receptors all come from a man aged 40-55 years in good health and CMV-seronegative.

This chain links TRBV29-1 with TRBJ2-3, with D possibly TRBD1 on 6 matching bases. V lost 3 bases, J lost 4 bases, and 11 bases lay in between. Germline V gives CDR1 SQVTM, CDR2 ANQGSEA. The CDR3 runs 13 residues. CDR3 protein: CSVDTGLADTQYF. The CDR3 DNA reads as TGCAGCGTTGACACAGGGCTCGCAGATACGCAGTATTTT.

The chain links TRBV28 to TRBJ2-7; perhaps TRBD1 as D (6 bases). Per the germline V gene, CDR1 is MDHEN and CDR2 is SYDVKM. V lost 6 bases to trimming and J lost 6 bases, with 21 bases between them. This CDR3 comprises 15 residues. CDR3 amino acids: CASSLDRYFSIEQYF. Written as DNA, the CDR3 is TGTGCCAGCAGCCTCGACAGGTATTTTAGCATCGAGCAGTACTTC.

This sequence joins TRBV6-5 and TRBJ2-5, with D perhaps matching TRBD2 (5 bases). The assigned J gene may be wrong: the sequence end matches TRBJ2-7 better. This CDR3 has 13 residues. Germline V CDR1 and CDR2: MNHEY, SVGAGI. The CDR3 sequence: CASSYGGYAEQYF. CDR3 bases: TGTGCCAGCAGTTACGGCGGGTACGCCGAGCAGTACTTC.

The CDR3 DNA is TGTGCCGGGGACAGGGGGCGTACTGAAGCTTTCTTT. This codes for CAGDRGRTEAFF. The chain carries TRBV30 and TRBJ1-1; the match to TRBD1 covers 12 bases. The CDR3 spans 12 residues. J lost 5 bases, V lost 8 bases, and 3 bases had no gene match. Germline assignment: CDR1 GTSNPN and CDR2 SVGIG (reference sequence).

J is TRBJ1-2 and V is TRBV5-4, with D perhaps TRBD1 (5 bases). V was shortened by 2 bases and J by 4 bases, with 18 bases between the two germline ends. This CDR3 has 16 amino acids. Germline V gene lookup returns CDR1 SGHNT and CDR2 YYREEE (reference sequence). CDR3: CASSFSEGPGGYGYTF. The CDR3, as DNA: TGTGCCAGCAGCTTCAGTGAAGGGCCGGGGGGCTATGGCTACACCTTC.

The chain links TRBV6-5 to TRBJ2-3, with 13 bases lining up with TRBD2. The junction had 5 bases not matched to a gene; V was cut back by 2 bases and J by 6 bases. This CDR3 region has 16 residues. Germline V CDR1 and CDR2: MNHEY, SVGAGI. The DNA for the CDR3 is TGTGCCAGCAGTTACGAACTAGCGGGGGGGGCTGATACGCAGTATTTT. The encoded protein is CASSYELAGGADTQYF.

This clone was detected once. The rearrangement uses TRBV25-1 and TRBJ2-7; 10 nucleotides line up with TRBD1. Trimming took 2 bases from V and 6 from J; bases not matched to a gene: 10. Germline CDR1 is MGHDK and CDR2 is SYGVNS. The CDR3 runs to 16 residues. CDR3 nucleotides: TGTGCCAGCAGTGAAACTGGGGGACAGGGGCGCTCCGAGCAGTACTTC. It translates to CASSETGGQGRSEQYF.

The rearrangement uses TRBV28 and TRBJ2-5; 8 nucleotides match TRBD1. Looked up from germline, CDR1 is MDHEN and CDR2 is SYDVKM. The CDR3 contains 14 residues. The V and J ends lost 11 bases and 5 bases, in that order; junction bases with no gene match: 13. CDR3 nucleotides: TGTGCCTCATTCGGACAGGGCAGGGGGGAGACCCAGTACTTC. Protein product: CASFGQGRGETQYF.

The chain links TRBV7-2 to TRBJ1-1, with 7 nucleotides matching TRBD1. The CDR3 is made up of 16 amino acids. CDR1 is SGHTA and CDR2 is FQGNSA in the germline V gene. J was trimmed by 1 base and V by 2 bases; bases with no gene match: 7. CDR3 sequence: CASSLPSGTANTEAFF. CDR3 in DNA: TGTGCCAGCAGCTTACCGTCTGGGACAGCGAACACTGAAGCTTTCTTT.

The chain uses TRBV4-3 and TRBJ2-3; 9 bases align to TRBD2. CDR1 is LGHNA and CDR2 is YSLEER in the germline V gene. The V segment lost 4 bases and the J segment 6 bases; nucleotides outside the gene matches: 14. The length of the CDR3 is 17 residues. CDR3 sequence reads: CASSRGSGTSILDTQYF. The DNA of the CDR3 is TGCGCCAGCAGCCGAGGGTCCGGGACTAGCATTTTGGATACGCAGTATTTT.

The V gene is TRBV7-2, the J gene TRBJ2-7; TRBD2 might be the D (6 bases). Trimming removed 5 bases at V and 4 bases at J, with 18 bases between. Germline CDR1 SGHTA, CDR2 FQGNSA. There are 15 residues in the CDR3. Here the CDR3 DNA reads TGTGCCAGCAGCCAAGGAGGGCCAGGCTTTTACGAGCAGTACTTC. Amino acid sequence: CASSQGGPGFYEQYF. The complete variable domain, with remaining parts taken from reference TRBV7-2 and TRBJ2-7, reads GAGVSQSPSNKVTEKGKDVELRCDPISGHTALYWYRQSLGQGLEFLIYFQGNSAPDKSGLPSDRFSAERTGGSVSTLTIQRTQQEDSAVYLCASSQGGPGFYEQYFGPGTRLTVT.

The gene calls are TRBV5-6 and TRBJ1-1; 8 bases fit TRBD1. Germline values: CDR1 SGHDT, CDR2 YYEEEE. After removal of 10 bases from V and 1 base from J, the junction contained 6 bases not matched to a gene. The CDR3 consists of 13 residues. The CDR3 loop reads CAGQGPSNTEAFF. CDR3 sequence (DNA): TGTGCCGGACAGGGACCTTCGAACACTGAAGCTTTCTTT.

The rearrangement uses TRBV5-4 and TRBJ2-7; TRBD1 matches 8 bases. Germline values: CDR1 SGHNT, CDR2 YYREEE (reference sequence). The V segment lost 5 bases and the J segment 0 bases; nucleotides outside the gene matches: 7. This CDR3 comprises 15 residues. CDR3 coding DNA: TGTGCCAGCAGTATTTGGGACAGGAGCTCCTACGAGCAGTACTTC. Its protein is CASSIWDRSSYEQYF.

The gene calls are TRBV6-5 and TRBJ1-1; D is perhaps TRBD1 (5 bases). The length of the CDR3 is 14 residues. V lost 5 bases to trimming and J lost 2 bases, with 12 bases between them. CDR1 and CDR2 from the germline V gene are MNHEY and SVGAGI. This chain's CDR3 is CASSPTGLNTEAFF. In DNA, the CDR3 is TGTGCCAGCAGTCCGACGGGACTTAACACTGAAGCTTTCTTT.

The chain joins TRBV2 to TRBJ2-5; TRBD1 aligns across 12 bases. This CDR3 spans 19 amino acids. After removal of 4 bases from V and 3 bases from J, the junction contained 15 bases not matched to a gene. Per germline, CDR1 SNHLY and CDR2 FYNNEI. The CDR3 spells CASSVATPGTGGIKETQYF. CDR3 DNA: TGTGCCAGCAGTGTGGCGACCCCCGGGACAGGGGGCATTAAAGAGACCCAGTACTTC.

This clone has a handful of counts. The J gene is TRBJ2-3, the V gene TRBV6-1; TRBD2 aligns across 7 bases. J was trimmed by 2 bases and V by 4 bases; bases with no gene match: 6. The CDR3 spans 15 residues. Germline-derived CDR1 and CDR2 are MNHNS and SASEGT. The CDR3 is CASSAGGGSTDTQYF. The CDR3 nucleotides are TGTGCCAGCAGTGCGGGCGGGGGATCCACAGATACGCAGTATTTT.